The 15 T cell receptor beta chains reported below all come from one sample, sequenced in a study of cytomegalovirus exposure and HLA in healthy donors. With 60 Vbeta and 13 Jbeta primers, the PCR was carried out. Profiled with immunoSEQ multiplex PCR; TCRdb holds only in-frame clones, not every one. This table holds around 55,000 clones, roughly 71% found once. Specimen: PBMCs. The source is a man aged 40-49 years in good health and CMV-seropositive.

The V gene is TRBV6-4, the J gene TRBJ2-1, with 9 bases lining up with TRBD2. Germline trimming cut 0 bases from V and 8 bases from J; bases unmatched to any gene: 5. CDR1 MRHNA and CDR2 SNTAGT come from the germline V gene. The CDR3 consists of 15 residues. CDR3 nucleotides: TGTGCCAGCAGTGACTCGAGGCGGGGGGGCCATGAGCAGTTCTTC. Its translation: CASSDSRRGGHEQFF.

This rearrangement joins TRBV6-5 to TRBJ2-4; D is ambiguous. Germline V lookup: CDR1 MNHEY, CDR2 SVGAGI. CDR3 size: 14 residues. Trimming left V 7 bases short and J 0 bases short, with 10 bases between. CDR3 DNA sequence: TGTGCCAGCACTCCAGACATAGCCAAAAACATTCAGTACTTC. Its protein is CASTPDIAKNIQYF.

This clone was detected only once. This sequence joins TRBV19 and TRBJ1-1; no clear D. Germline CDR1 LNHDA, CDR2 SQIVND (reference sequence). The germline V and J ends were trimmed by 0 bases and 0 bases, with 11 bases remaining between them. This CDR3 region has 16 residues. CDR3 sequence reads: CASSIEPTVLNTEAFF. CDR3 DNA sequence: TGTGCCAGTAGTATAGAACCCACAGTCTTGAACACTGAAGCTTTCTTT.

The chain has TRBV2 and TRBJ2-5, with TRBD2 matching 11 bases. Per germline, CDR1 SNHLY and CDR2 FYNNEI. CDR3 length equals 14 residues. Trimming cost V 8 bases and J 3 bases; bases outside gene matches: 5. CDR3 sequence reads: CASVVSGGEETQYF. CDR3 bases: TGTGCCAGCGTGGTTAGCGGGGGGGAAGAGACCCAGTACTTC.

The V gene is TRBV4-1, the J gene TRBJ1-5; D unclear. V was clipped by 10 bases and J by 5 bases, with 12 bases between them. There are 12 residues in the CDR3. Germline V gene data show CDR1 as MGHRA and CDR2 as YSYEKL. In DNA, the CDR3 is TGCGCCATCCTAGCGGGGTATCAGCCCCAGCATTTT. It encodes CAILAGYQPQHF.

The chain has TRBV6-1 and TRBJ2-3; 10 nucleotides line up with TRBD1. The germline V gene encodes CDR1 MNHNS and CDR2 SASEGT. Unmatched junction bases numbered 6, after V lost 8 bases and J lost 4 bases. There are 14 residues in the CDR3. In nucleotides, the CDR3 is TGTGCCAGCTCCCGGGACAGGGGTGCAGATACGCAGTATTTT. This translates into CASSRDRGADTQYF.

V is TRBV14 and J is TRBJ2-1; 11 nucleotides align to TRBD2. Per germline, CDR1 SGHDN and CDR2 FVKESK. V dropped 4 bases and J dropped 7; count of bases not matched to a gene: 9. The CDR3 spans 16 residues. Here the CDR3 reads CASSPTLAGGANEQFF. Written as DNA, the CDR3 is TGTGCCAGCAGCCCTACTTTAGCGGGGGGGGCTAATGAGCAGTTCTTC.

The chain is built from TRBV6-5 and TRBJ1-2; D remains ambiguous. Germline V gene data show CDR1 as MNHEY and CDR2 as SVGAGI. The CDR3 is 13 residues long. V was clipped by 6 bases and J by 2 bases, with 10 bases between them. Here the CDR3 reads CASSGPGNYGYTF. The CDR3 DNA reads TGTGCCAGCAGCGGTCCCGGGAACTATGGCTACACCTTC.

This clone has a handful of counts. The chain joins TRBV4-3 to TRBJ1-6; D may be TRBD1 (6 bases). Between the trimmed V and J ends, which lost 0 bases and 10 bases, there was a span of 16 bases. The CDR3 runs 16 residues. CDR1 and CDR2 (germline): LGHNA, YSLEER. This CDR3 reads CASSQDPAGERSPLHF. The CDR3 DNA sequence: TGCGCCAGCAGCCAAGATCCGGCAGGGGAAAGGTCACCCCTCCACTTT.

This clone was counted a few times. The chain recombines TRBV11-2 with TRBJ1-4, with 7 bases matching TRBD1. In germline, CDR1 is SGHAT, CDR2 FQNNGV. Losses at the gene ends were 0 bases for V and 8 bases for J; bases not matched to a gene: 3. CDR3 length equals 14 residues. CDR3 DNA: TGTGCCAGCAGCTTAGACAGGGGGGAAGAAAAACTGTTTTTT. Residues: CASSLDRGEEKLFF. The full variable domain, in which reference TRBV11-2 and TRBJ1-4 provide the parts outside the CDR3, is EAGVAQSPRYKIIEKRQSVAFWCNPISGHATLYWYQQILGQGPKLLIQFQNNGVVDDSQLPKDRFSAERLKGVDSTLKIQPAKLEDSAVYLCASSLDRGEEKLFFGSGTQLSVL.

The CDR3 bases are TGTGCCAGCAGCTTGGGGGCAGGGAGCACTGAAGCTTTCTTT. This gives the protein CASSLGAGSTEAFF. This sequence joins TRBV7-9 and TRBJ1-1, with D tentatively TRBD1 (6 bases). In germline, CDR1 is SEHNR, CDR2 FQNEAQ (reference sequence). The CDR3 is made up of 14 amino acids. Trimming shortened V by 3 bases and J by 4 bases, and 12 bases separated the two germline ends.

This clone was detected a few times. V gene TRBV6-1 combines with J gene TRBJ1-1; the D gene is possibly TRBD1 (5 bases). The germline CDR1 and CDR2 sequences are MNHNS and SASEGT. V was pared by 3 bases and J by 1 base, with 12 bases between. CDR3 size: 15 residues. DNA of the CDR3: TGTGCCAGCAGTGACGGAGGGGCGGAGAACACTGAAGCTTTCTTT. Protein sequence: CASSDGGAENTEAFF.

The chain is built from TRBV7-2 and TRBJ1-2; D gene uncertain. This CDR3 is 13 amino acids long. Trimming took off 6 bases at V and 6 bases at J, with 14 bases between the two ends. Germline V gene lookup returns CDR1 SGHTA and CDR2 FQGNSA. The CDR3 loop is CASSPREDHGYTF. CDR3 nucleotide sequence: TGTGCCAGCAGTCCGAGGGAGGACCATGGCTACACCTTC.

J is TRBJ2-1 and V is TRBV5-1, with TRBD2 identical over 9 bases. The CDR3 runs 15 residues. Germline V CDR1 and CDR2: SGHRS, YFSETQ. V gave up 0 bases and J gave up 4 bases; unmatched junction bases: 2. CDR3 residues: CASSLGLAAYNEQFF. CDR3 DNA: TGCGCCAGCAGCTTGGGACTAGCGGCTTACAATGAGCAGTTCTTC.

The genes are TRBV5-1 and TRBJ1-6, with D possibly matching TRBD1 (5 bases). Trimming left V 7 bases short and J 5 bases short, with 19 bases between. The CDR3 runs to 16 residues. Germline V gives CDR1 SGHRS, CDR2 YFSETQ. In DNA, the CDR3 is TGCGCCAGCCAGAAGGGGCAGGGCCGCAATAATTCACCCCTCCACTTT. It encodes CASQKGQGRNNSPLHF. Filled out from reference TRBV5-1 and TRBJ1-6, the complete variable domain reads KAGVTQTPRYLIKTRGQQVTLSCSPISGHRSVSWYQQTPGQGLQFLFEYFSETQRNKGNFPGRFSGRQFSNSRSEMNVSTLELGDSALYLCASQKGQGRNNSPLHFGNGTRLTVT.